One sample yielded the 5 T cell receptor beta chains listed below, sequenced in a study of blood T cell repertoires in COVID-19. This table comes from immunoSEQ multiplex PCR, and its TCRdb copy is limited to in-frame clones, with some not included. The table lists about 140,000 clones, over 60% of them singletons. The sequenced material came from peripheral blood. The receptors originated from a woman aged 45-65 years with active or convalescent COVID-19.

The chain employs TRBV9 and TRBJ1-5; 8 bases align to TRBD1. The germline gives CDR1 SGDLS, CDR2 YYNGEE. V trimming: 3 bases; J trimming: 0 bases; junction bases outside the gene matches: 8. The CDR3 sequence is 17 residues long. The CDR3 region is CASSGGTGPYSNQPQHF. CDR3 nucleotide sequence: TGTGCCAGCAGCGGAGGGACAGGCCCTTATAGCAATCAGCCCCAGCATTTT.

This clone was counted only a few times. The J gene is TRBJ2-2, the V gene TRBV12-2; TRBD2, the D gene given by the table, was not confirmed from the DNA. TRBV12-2 is classified as a pseudogene. This CDR3 has 14 amino acids. DNA of the CDR3: TGTGCAAGTCGCTTAGTACCTAGCACCGGGGAGCTGTTTTTT. It specifies CASRLVPSTGELFF.

The sample holds one count of this clone. The chain joins TRBV5-1 to TRBJ1-6; D possibly corresponds to TRBD1 (6 bases). The germline V gene encodes CDR1 SGHRS and CDR2 YFSETQ. V was pared by 0 bases and J by 5 bases, with 9 bases between. The CDR3 has 15 amino acids. CDR3: CASSLVTGDNSPLHF. The CDR3 nucleotides are TGCGCCAGCAGCTTGGTGACAGGAGATAATTCACCCCTCCACTTT.

This clone was counted once. The J gene is TRBJ1-4, the V gene TRBV10-3; tentative D call: TRBD1 (6 bases). V lost 3 bases and J lost 4, with 15 bases in between. CDR3 length: 16 amino acids. In germline, CDR1 is ENHRY, CDR2 SYGVKD. CDR3 protein: CAISDQGFPDNEKLFF. CDR3 sequence (DNA): TGTGCCATCAGTGATCAGGGGTTCCCTGATAATGAAAAACTGTTTTTT.

The V and J genes are TRBV6-5 and TRBJ1-5; 8 nucleotides align to TRBD1. J lost 1 base, V lost 2 bases, and 1 base had no gene match. This CDR3 region has 15 residues. Germline V gives CDR1 MNHEY, CDR2 SVGAGI. CDR3 residues: CASSYTGGSNQPQHF. The CDR3 DNA is TGTGCCAGCAGTTACACAGGGGGAAGCAATCAGCCCCAGCATTTT.